This T cell receptor beta chain was profiled in a study of T cell responses to AZD1222 COVID-19 vaccine. Study-wide results and limits: Dominant CD4 TCR responses targeted spike regions 160-218 and 743-854. Females made up more of the donors, who were largely white British, and clonal diversity may have come out too low.

Germline assignment: CDR1 MNHEY and CDR2 SVGEGT. The CDR3 sequence is 15 residues long. Trimming removed 1 base from V and 5 bases from J; junction bases left unmatched: 3. The assay was immunoSEQ multiplex PCR, and TCRdb's table has in-frame clones only and misses some. The repertoire has under 150,000 clones, 80% to 90% of them found once; the top ten carry 9.5%. To note about this clone: Its antigen is still unknown.

This sequence originates from an adult who received the AZD1222 COVID-19 vaccine. Here the sequenced sample was peripheral blood, taken 28 days after the second AZD1222 dose. V usage is TRBV6-2 or TRBV6-3 and J usage is TRBJ1-5; 9 bases fit TRBD1. The CDR3 DNA follows: TGTGCCAGCAGTTACTTCGGGACAGGGCATCAGCCCCAGCATTTT. Its protein product is CASSYFGTGHQPQHF.